A selection of T cell receptor beta chains follows, all from one sample in a study of shared clonotypes between healthy human individuals. Repertoires were generated with immunoSEQ multiplex PCR, while TCRdb's copy carries only in-frame clones and drops some. Of roughly 2 million clones listed, more than 90% were seen once; the top ten hold roughly 0.13%. Sequencing used naive CD4+ T cells sorted from blood. All receptors derive from a man aged 18 to 30 in good health. Each CDR3 is given with its conserved first and last residue. A D gene is named only where the DNA matches it firmly. Clone size is given for some rows only: seen once, a few or many times, or a class if the clone is expanded.

d_gene	abundance	v_gene	j_gene	CDR3aa	CDR3nt
TRBD1	.	TRBV7-2	TRBJ2-1	CASSQRDRVKNEQFF	TGTGCCAGCAGCCAGCGGGACAGGGTGAAAAATGAGCAGTTCTTC
TRBD2	once	TRBV12-5	TRBJ2-7	CASGLGLVAGVSHEQYF	TGTGCTAGTGGTTTGGGGCTTGTAGCGGGAGTCTCCCACGAGCAGTACTTC
.	.	TRBV6-1	TRBJ2-7	CASSEASTSSYEQYF	TGTGCCAGCAGTGAAGCGTCCACGAGCTCCTACGAGCAGTACTTC
TRBD2	.	TRBV7-8	TRBJ2-7	CASSGLSGREGEQYF	TGTGCCAGCAGCGGACTTAGCGGGAGGGAGGGCGAGCAGTACTTC
.	.	TRBV5-6	TRBJ1-3	CASRPRTAAGNTIYF	TGTGCCAGCAGACCGAGGACAGCGGCTGGAAACACCATATATTTT
TRBD1	.	TRBV18	TRBJ2-5	CASSRQGLQETQYF	TGTGCCAGCTCAAGACAGGGTCTCCAAGAGACCCAGTACTTC
TRBD1	.	TRBV18	TRBJ2-3	CASSRPGQGADTQYF	TGTGCCAGCTCACGGCCGGGACAGGGTGCAGATACGCAGTATTTT
.	.	TRBV4-1	TRBJ2-7	CASSHPGQSYEQYF	TGCGCCAGCAGCCACCCCGGACAGTCCTACGAGCAGTACTTC
.	.	TRBV6-6	TRBJ1-6	CASSPGTPYSPLHF	TGTGCCAGCAGTCCCGGGACACCTTATTCACCCCTCCACTTT
.	.	TRBV10-2	TRBJ1-2	CASREGGGYGYTF	TGCGCCAGCAGGGAAGGGGGGGGCTATGGCTACACCTTC
.	.	TRBV9	TRBJ2-1	CASNPPGAANEQFF	TGTGCCAGCAACCCCCCGGGGGCAGCAAATGAGCAGTTCTTC
.	.	TRBV7-9	TRBJ2-1	CASSDSHRGRNEQFF	TGTGCCAGCAGCGACAGTCACAGAGGGAGGAATGAGCAGTTCTTC
.	.	TRBV9	TRBJ2-2	CASSVGVGAGELFF	TGTGCCAGCAGCGTCGGCGTCGGCGCCGGGGAGCTGTTTTTT
TRBD1	.	TRBV7-2	TRBJ2-5	CASSPNSGTDVGETQYF	TGTGCCAGCAGTCCGAACTCCGGGACAGATGTCGGGGAGACCCAGTACTTC
TRBD2	.	TRBV7-2	TRBJ2-1	CASSLGTRGLYNEQFF	TGTGCCAGCAGCTTAGGGACTAGAGGGCTCTACAATGAGCAGTTCTTC
TRBD1	.	TRBV2	TRBJ2-7	CASSPDRGRNEQYF	TGTGCCAGCAGTCCAGACAGGGGCCGGAACGAGCAGTACTTC
TRBD1	.	TRBV28	TRBJ1-1	CASQGAIGNTEAFF	TGTGCCAGCCAGGGGGCTATAGGGAACACTGAAGCTTTCTTT
.	.	TRBV28	TRBJ1-3	CASIQDSRISGNTIYF	TGTGCCAGCATACAAGACAGCCGGATAAGTGGAAACACCATATATTTT
.	.	TRBV7-2	TRBJ1-6	CASSWTGGGESPLHF	TGTGCCAGCAGTTGGACTGGGGGTGGTGAGTCACCCCTCCACTTT
.	once	TRBV2	TRBJ2-5	CASSVFLAQETQYF	TGTGCCAGCAGTGTTTTCCTAGCGCAAGAGACCCAGTACTTC
.	.	TRBV10-3	TRBJ2-1	CAISETTYNEQFF	TGTGCCATCAGTGAGACGACCTACAATGAGCAGTTCTTC
.	.	TRBV11-2	TRBJ1-2	CATKAANYGYTF	TGTGCCACCAAGGCCGCTAACTATGGCTACACCTTC
TRBD1	.	TRBV30	TRBJ2-7	CAWARDRSYEQYF	TGTGCCTGGGCCCGGGACAGGTCCTACGAGCAGTACTTC
.	.	TRBV6-1	TRBJ2-5	CASQAGVVETQYF	TGTGCCAGCCAAGCCGGGGTGGTAGAGACCCAGTACTTC
.	.	TRBV7-2	TRBJ1-5	CASSLVGGSNQPQHF	TGTGCCAGCAGCTTAGTTGGCGGTAGCAATCAGCCCCAGCATTTT
.	.	TRBV30	TRBJ2-1	CAWSYSSANEQFF	TGTGCCTGGAGTTATTCTAGCGCCAATGAGCAGTTCTTC
.	.	TRBV7-9	TRBJ2-1	CASSLMVVVSAGHIF	TGTGCCAGCAGCTTAATGGTCGTAGTGTCCGCGGGGCATATCTTC
.	.	TRBV30	TRBJ1-1	CAWSGSSWTGSEAFF	TGTGCCTGGAGTGGAAGTTCATGGACGGGCTCTGAAGCTTTCTTT
TRBD2	once	TRBV7-2	TRBJ2-1	CASSLGERDSQFF	TGTGCCAGCAGCTTAGGCGAGCGGGACTCCCAGTTCTTC
TRBD1	.	TRBV2	TRBJ1-4	CASSARTGGNEKLFF	TGTGCCAGCAGCGCCCGGACAGGGGGGAATGAAAAACTGTTTTTT
TRBD1	.	TRBV10-1	TRBJ1-1	CASSGDRGWNTEAFF	TGCGCCAGCAGTGGAGACAGGGGTTGGAACACTGAAGCTTTCTTT
.	.	TRBV15	TRBJ2-2	CATSRELLRQGSFRGELFF	TGTGCCACCAGCAGAGAGCTTTTAAGGCAGGGATCATTCCGCGGGGAGCTGTTTTTT
TRBD1	.	TRBV6-4	TRBJ2-2	CASSSTGGGELFF	TGTGCCAGCAGTTCCACAGGGGGCGGGGAGCTGTTTTTT
TRBD1	.	TRBV5-1	TRBJ1-3	CASRETAGTGMFFFGNTIYF	TGCGCCAGCAGGGAGACGGCCGGGACAGGGATGTTCTTCTTTGGAAACACCATATATTTT
.	.	TRBV10-3	TRBJ2-1	CAIRRLEPYNEQFF	TGTGCCATCAGAAGACTAGAGCCCTACAATGAGCAGTTCTTC
.	.	TRBV28	TRBJ1-1	CASRPGTANTEAFF	TGTGCCAGCAGGCCCGGGACGGCGAACACTGAAGCTTTCTTT
.	few	TRBV28	TRBJ1-5	CASSSKGWDISNQPQHF	TGTGCCAGCAGTTCAAAGGGTTGGGACATCAGCAATCAGCCCCAGCATTTT
TRBD1	.	TRBV12-5	TRBJ2-1	CASAVTGTYNEQFF	TGTGCTAGTGCCGTGACAGGGACCTACAATGAGCAGTTCTTC
TRBD1	.	TRBV10-3	TRBJ1-3	CAISGSRDRKYHSGNTIYF	TGTGCCATCAGTGGGTCCCGGGACAGGAAATACCACTCTGGAAACACCATATATTTT
.	.	TRBV6-1	TRBJ1-2	CASSPTWDNGYTF	TGTGCCAGCAGCCCAACTTGGGACAACGGCTACACCTTC
.	.	TRBV5-1	TRBJ2-5	CASSWTQGYGETQYF	TGCGCCAGCAGCTGGACACAGGGTTATGGAGAGACCCAGTACTTC
.	.	TRBV7-9	TRBJ2-3	CASSRVGDTDTQYF	TGTGCCAGCAGCAGGGTTGGCGACACAGATACGCAGTATTTT
.	.	TRBV6-4	TRBJ1-2	CASSQDGNYGYTF	TGTGCCAGCAGCCAGGACGGAAACTATGGCTACACCTTC